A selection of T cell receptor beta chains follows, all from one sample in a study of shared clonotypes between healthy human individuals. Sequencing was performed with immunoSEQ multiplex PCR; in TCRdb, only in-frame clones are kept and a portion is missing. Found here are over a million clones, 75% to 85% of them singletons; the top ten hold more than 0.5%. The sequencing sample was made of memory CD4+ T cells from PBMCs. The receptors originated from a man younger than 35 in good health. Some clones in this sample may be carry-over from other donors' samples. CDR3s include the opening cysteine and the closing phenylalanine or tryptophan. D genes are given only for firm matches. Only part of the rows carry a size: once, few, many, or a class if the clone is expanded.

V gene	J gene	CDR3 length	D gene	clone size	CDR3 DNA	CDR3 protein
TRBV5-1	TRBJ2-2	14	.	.	TGCGCCAGCAGGGAGGACCCGACGTCCGGGGAGCTGTTTTTT	CASREDPTSGELFF
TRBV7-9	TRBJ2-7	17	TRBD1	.	TGTGCCAGCAGCTCCCTTAACTCGGACAGGGGGCCGCACGAGCAGTACTTC	CASSSLNSDRGPHEQYF
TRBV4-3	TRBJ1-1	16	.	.	TGCGCCAGCAGCCAAGTCAATCGAAAGGAAAGGACTGAAGCTTTCTTT	CASSQVNRKERTEAFF
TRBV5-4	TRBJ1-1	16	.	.	TGTGCCAGCAGCTTCCCCGGTACAGGGCGGGTCACTGAAGCTTTCTTT	CASSFPGTGRVTEAFF
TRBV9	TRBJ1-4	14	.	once	TGTGCCAGCAGCGTAGCCCCGAATAATGAAAAACTGTTTTTT	CASSVAPNNEKLFF
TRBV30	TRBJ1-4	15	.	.	TGTGCCTGGAGTGCGGGGGGAGCTTATAATGAAAAACTGTTTTTT	CAWSAGGAYNEKLFF
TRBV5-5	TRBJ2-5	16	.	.	TGTGCCAGCAGCTTGAATCCATCCGGGACAGCGGGGACCCAGTACTTC	CASSLNPSGTAGTQYF
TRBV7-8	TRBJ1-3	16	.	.	TGTGCCAGCAGCAGACAGCAAGGGAACTCTGGAAACACCATATATTTT	CASSRQQGNSGNTIYF
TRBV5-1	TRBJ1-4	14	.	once	TGCGCCAGCACCCCACGGGGGGCGGAGGAAAAACTGTTTTTT	CASTPRGAEEKLFF
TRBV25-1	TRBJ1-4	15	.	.	TGTGCCAGCAGTGATGCTGGTGCCTCAGGTGAAAAACTGTTTTTT	CASSDAGASGEKLFF
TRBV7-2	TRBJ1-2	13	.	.	TGTGCCAGCAGCTTAGACGCAGTCTATGGCTACACCTTC	CASSLDAVYGYTF
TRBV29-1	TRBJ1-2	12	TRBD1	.	TGCAGCATTAGTACAGGGGCGCGGGGCTACACCTTC	CSISTGARGYTF
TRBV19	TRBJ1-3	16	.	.	TGTGCCAGTAGTATCGTTGGGGGGGGCTCTGGAAACACCATATATTTT	CASSIVGGGSGNTIYF
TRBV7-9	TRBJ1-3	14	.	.	TGTGCCAGCAGCTTACAGGGCTCTGGAAACACCATATATTTT	CASSLQGSGNTIYF
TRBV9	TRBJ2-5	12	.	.	TGTGCCAGCAGCCCCGCGGGAGAGACCCAGTACTTC	CASSPAGETQYF
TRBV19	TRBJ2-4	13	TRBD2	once	TGTGCCAGCAGACGAGCGGGGGAAAACATTCAGTACTTC	CASRRAGENIQYF
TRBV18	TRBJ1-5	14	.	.	TGTGCCAGCTCACCAGGGTTCCTTGGTCAGCCCCAGCATTTT	CASSPGFLGQPQHF
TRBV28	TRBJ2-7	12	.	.	TGTGCCAGCACGGCAGGAGGGGACGAGCAGTACTTC	CASTAGGDEQYF